A single sample gave rise to the 24 T cell receptor beta chains below, sequenced in a study of cytomegalovirus exposure and HLA in healthy donors. The PCR had 60 Vbeta and 13 Jbeta primers. Clones were sequenced by immunoSEQ multiplex PCR, and TCRdb holds only the in-frame ones, with some missing. This table holds approximately 130,000 clones. What was sequenced was PBMCs. These receptors all come from an older woman in good health and CMV-seronegative.

The gene calls are TRBV15 and TRBJ2-7, with 9 bases lining up with TRBD2. J was trimmed by 4 bases and V by 2 bases; bases with no gene match: 9. Germline CDR1 is LNHNV and CDR2 is YYDKDF (reference sequence). This CDR3 comprises 16 residues. The CDR3 region is CATSRRASGEGYEQYF. The CDR3 DNA follows: TGTGCCACCAGCAGAAGGGCTAGCGGGGAGGGATACGAGCAGTACTTC.

The chain links TRBV18 to TRBJ2-1; 9 bases are shared with TRBD1. The CDR3 loop spans 16 amino acids. The V segment lost 5 bases and the J segment 5 bases; nucleotides outside the gene matches: 10. The V gene's germline CDR1 is KGHSH and CDR2 LQKENI. CDR3 nucleotides: TGTGCCAGCTCATTCGCGACAGGGGGGGGACACAATGAGCAGTTCTTC. As protein: CASSFATGGGHNEQFF. Supplemented by reference TRBV18 and TRBJ2-1, the full variable domain reads NAGVMQNPRHLVRRRGQEARLRCSPMKGHSHVYWYRQLPEEGLKFMVYLQKENIIDESGMPKERFSAEFPKEGPSILRIQQVVRGDSAAYFCASSFATGGGHNEQFFGPGTRLTVL.

V and J are TRBV10-2 and TRBJ2-7; the D is unclear. Germline V gene data show CDR1 as WSHSY and CDR2 as SAAADI. The V and J ends lost 0 bases and 0 bases respectively, with 9 bases between them. CDR3 length: 15 amino acids. CDR3 nucleotides: TGCGCCAGCAGTGAGTCAGCCAGGCCCTCCTACGAGCAGTACTTC. Residues: CASSESARPSYEQYF.

The chain recombines TRBV6-6 with TRBJ1-5, with D perhaps matching TRBD1 (5 bases). V shed 7 bases and J shed 2 bases, with 12 bases lying between them. Germline CDR1 and CDR2: MNHNY and SVGAGI (reference sequence). CDR3 length equals 14 residues. CDR3 bases: TGTGCCAGCACTGGACACGTGGGCAATCAGCCCCAGCATTTT. Its translation: CASTGHVGNQPQHF.

This chain links TRBV4-2 with TRBJ2-7; TRBD1 agrees at 7 bases. V lost 3 bases, J lost 1 base, and 6 bases stayed unmatched. The germline V gene has CDR1 LGHNA and CDR2 YNFKEQ. This CDR3 has 15 residues. In nucleotides, the CDR3 is TGTGCCAGCAGCCAGAGACAGGGTCCTTCCTACGAGCAGTACTTC. This codes for CASSQRQGPSYEQYF.

V and J are TRBV28 and TRBJ2-7; D may be TRBD2 (7 bases). Germline CDR1 and CDR2: MDHEN and SYDVKM. The CDR3 runs 16 residues. Trimming took off 4 bases at V and 1 base at J, with 17 bases between the two ends. CDR3 sequence (DNA): TGTGCCAGCAGTTACTTCGTGAGGGGGGGGTCCTACGAGCAGTACTTC. Its protein is CASSYFVRGGSYEQYF. Full variable domain (outside the CDR3, taken from reference TRBV28 and TRBJ2-7): DVKVTQSSRYLVKRTGEKVFLECVQDMDHENMFWYRQDPGLGLRLIYFSYDVKMKEKGDIPEGYSVSREKKERFSLILESASTNQTSMYLCASSYFVRGGSYEQYFGPGTRLTVT.

This chain uses TRBV6-6 with TRBJ2-5; D is perhaps TRBD2 (7 bases). The germline V gene encodes CDR1 MNHNY and CDR2 SVGAGI (reference sequence). V lost 6 bases and J lost 2, with 13 bases in between. This CDR3 is built from 14 residues. The chain's CDR3 is CASRGGASQETQYF. The CDR3 coding sequence is TGTGCCAGCAGGGGGGGGGCGAGTCAAGAGACCCAGTACTTC.

The chain carries TRBV6-5 and TRBJ2-7; weak D call: TRBD2 (6 bases). Deletions cut 0 bases from V and 3 bases from J, with 12 bases between. CDR1 is MNHEY, CDR2 SVGAGI, per germline. The CDR3 covers 15 residues. DNA of the CDR3: TGTGCCAGCAGTTACTCGCGGGGATATAACTACGAGCAGTACTTC. Its protein is CASSYSRGYNYEQYF.

The chain carries TRBV5-1 and TRBJ2-6; tentatively, D is TRBD2 (5 bases). Germline-derived CDR1 and CDR2 are SGHRS and YFSETQ. V dropped 1 base and J dropped 2 bases, with 13 bases sitting between them. This CDR3 contains 17 residues. CDR3 protein: CASSLTRPGTGANVLTF. CDR3 DNA: TGCGCCAGCAGCTTGACGCGGCCGGGAACTGGGGCCAACGTCCTGACTTTC. The full variable domain, with the rest looked up from reference TRBV5-1 and TRBJ2-6, is KAGVTQTPRYLIKTRGQQVTLSCSPISGHRSVSWYQQTPGQGLQFLFEYFSETQRNKGNFPGRFSGRQFSNSRSEMNVSTLELGDSALYLCASSLTRPGTGANVLTFGAGSRLTVL.

J is TRBJ2-1 and V is TRBV9, with 10 bases identical to TRBD2. CDR3 length equals 15 residues. With V trimmed by 4 bases and J by 4 bases, 5 bases remained unmatched. Germline CDR1 SGDLS, CDR2 YYNGEE. The CDR3 is CASSTTSGRYNEQFF. The CDR3 coding sequence is TGTGCCAGCAGCACGACTAGCGGGCGGTACAATGAGCAGTTCTTC. The full variable domain, its missing parts supplied by reference TRBV9 and TRBJ2-1, is DSGVTQTPKHLITATGQRVTLRCSPRSGDLSVYWYQQSLDQGLQFLIQYYNGEERAKGNILERFSAQQFPDLHSELNLSSLELGDSALYFCASSTTSGRYNEQFFGPGTRLTVL.

On this clone itself: Compared with germline, one end of the junction differs, possibly owing to a read error. The gene calls are TRBV7-7 and TRBJ2-1; 7 bases agree with TRBD1. The CDR3 is 13 residues long. Per the germline V gene, CDR1 is SSHAT and CDR2 is FNYEAQ (reference sequence). The CDR3 coding sequence is TGTGCTAGCAGCTTAGACAGGGTTAATGAGCAGTTCTTC. As protein: CASSLDRVNEQFF.

The V gene is TRBV6-6, the J gene TRBJ2-1, with 8 nucleotides matching TRBD2. The CDR3 length is 14 residues. The ends lost 4 bases at V and 6 bases at J; junction bases unmatched: 5. CDR1 and CDR2 (germline): MNHNY, SVGAGI (reference sequence). DNA of the CDR3: TGTGCCAGCAGTTCCTTCGGGAGGGGCAATGAGCAGTTCTTC. Its protein is CASSSFGRGNEQFF.

The V gene is TRBV27, the J gene TRBJ2-7; D might be TRBD2 (5 bases). The ends were cut back, 5 bases at V and 1 base at J, with 9 bases in the middle. Germline-derived CDR1 and CDR2 are MNHEY and SMNVEV (reference sequence). The CDR3 sequence is 13 residues long. The CDR3 protein is CASSQTRSYEQYF. For the CDR3, the DNA is TGTGCCAGCAGTCAAACTAGGTCCTACGAGCAGTACTTC.

The chain employs TRBV10-1 and TRBJ2-3, with 9 bases matching TRBD2. The trim removed 3 bases at V and 5 bases at J, leaving 6 bases unmatched. This CDR3 contains 15 residues. CDR1 is WNHNN and CDR2 is SYGVQD in the germline V gene (reference sequence). The CDR3, as DNA: TGCGCCAGCAGTGATCAGCGGGGGGATGTAGATACGCAGTATTTT. Its translation: CASSDQRGDVDTQYF.

This chain connects TRBV5-5 to TRBJ2-1; weak D call: TRBD2 (6 bases). The germline gives CDR1 SGHKS, CDR2 YYEKEE (reference sequence). The CDR3 runs 15 residues. Trimming left V 3 bases short and J 0 bases short, with 10 bases between. This CDR3 is CASSSGANSYNEQFF. The CDR3 nucleotides are TGTGCCAGCAGCTCGGGAGCTAACTCCTACAATGAGCAGTTCTTC.

The gene calls are TRBV20-1 and TRBJ2-1; D unresolved. This CDR3 has 9 residues. The V end lost 0 bases, the J end lost 16 bases, and 7 bases lay between the germline ends. Germline-derived CDR1 and CDR2 are DFQATT and SNEGSKA (reference sequence). The CDR3 region is CSARDQQFF. Written as DNA, the CDR3 is TGCAGTGCTAGAGATCAACAATTCTTC.

Comment on this clone: No DNA is shown, since the ends of the CDR3 on it are uncertain; the CDR3 is the one TCRdb lists. The V gene is TRBV21-1, the J gene TRBJ2-3; the listed D gene, TRBD1, was not tested against the DNA. TRBV21-1 is noted as a pseudogene. The CDR3 numbers 16 amino acids, ends counted. The CDR3 is CASSNWGQGAGDTQYF.

J is TRBJ2-5 and V is TRBV6-5; 12 positions match TRBD2. Gene TRBJ2-7 matches the end of the DNA better, so the J call may be wrong. The CDR3 is 13 amino acids. Germline CDR1 and CDR2: MNHEY and SVGAGI. The CDR3 reads CASSRLAGAEQYF. The CDR3 DNA follows: TGTGCCAGCAGTCGACTAGCGGGGGCCGAGCAGTACTTC.

The CDR3 spells CASALAESYEQYF. The CDR3 bases are TGTGCCAGCGCGTTAGCGGAAAGCTACGAGCAGTACTTC. The chain couples TRBV9 to TRBJ2-7; tentative D call: TRBD2 (6 bases). V was shortened by 7 bases and J by 3 bases, with 14 bases between the two germline ends. Per the germline V gene, CDR1 is SGDLS and CDR2 is YYNGEE. The CDR3 covers 13 residues. Looking up the rest from reference TRBV9 and TRBJ2-7 gives the full variable domain: DSGVTQTPKHLITATGQRVTLRCSPRSGDLSVYWYQQSLDQGLQFLIQYYNGEERAKGNILERFSAQQFPDLHSELNLSSLELGDSALYFCASALAESYEQYFGPGTRLTVT.

The V and J genes are TRBV5-1 and TRBJ2-5; 8 bases are shared with TRBD2. CDR3 size: 15 residues. The ends lost 0 bases at V and 11 bases at J; junction bases unmatched: 12. Per the germline V gene, CDR1 is SGHRS and CDR2 is YFSETQ. The CDR3 region is CASSLDTGGPREQYF. In DNA, the CDR3 is TGCGCCAGCAGCTTGGACACGGGAGGGCCTAGAGAGCAGTACTTC.

The chain has TRBV12-5 and TRBJ2-7; 13 bases fit TRBD2. V lost 4 bases, J lost 6 bases, and 9 bases stayed unmatched. CDR3 length: 16 amino acids. Germline values: CDR1 LGHNT, CDR2 FRNRAP. CDR3 bases: TGTGCTAGTGGTTCCGACCTGACTAGCGGGGGGCTCGAGCAGTACTTC. As protein: CASGSDLTSGGLEQYF. Together with reference TRBV12-5 and TRBJ2-7, the CDR3 gives the full variable domain: DARVTQTPRHKVTEMGQEVTMRCQPILGHNTVFWYRQTMMQGLELLAYFRNRAPLDDSGMPKDRFSAEMPDATLATLKIQPSEPRDSAVYFCASGSDLTSGGLEQYFGPGTRLTVT.

This chain uses TRBV5-4 with TRBJ2-1, with D perhaps matching TRBD2 (6 bases). V was trimmed by 2 bases and J by 0 bases, leaving 12 bases between them. Germline V gene data show CDR1 as SGHNT and CDR2 as YYREEE (reference sequence). The CDR3 is 16 residues long. CDR3 protein: CASSFGAGSSYNEQFF. Written as DNA, the CDR3 is TGTGCCAGCAGCTTTGGGGCCGGGAGCTCCTACAATGAGCAGTTCTTC.

The chain has TRBV7-3 and TRBJ2-7; TRBD2 aligns across 8 bases. V was pared by 9 bases and J by 6 bases, with 10 bases of the junction left unmatched. The germline V gene encodes CDR1 SGHTA and CDR2 FQGTGA. This CDR3 comprises 13 residues. DNA of the CDR3: TGTGCCAGTGGGAGGACGGGGGGGACCGAGCAGTACTTC. It is translated as CASGRTGGTEQYF.

V and J are TRBV30 and TRBJ2-5; D remains unclear. This CDR3 has 13 amino acids. V lost 4 bases to trimming and J lost 2 bases, with 11 bases between them. From germline, CDR1 is GTSNPN and CDR2 SVGIG (reference sequence). The CDR3 sequence: CAWTTQVQETQYF. CDR3 in DNA: TGTGCCTGGACAACACAAGTGCAAGAGACCCAGTACTTC. Full variable domain (missing parts from reference TRBV30 and TRBJ2-5): SQTIHQWPATLVQPVGSPLSLECTVEGTSNPNLYWYRQAAGRGLQLLFYSVGIGQISSEVPQNLSASRPQDRQFILSSKKLLLSDSGFYLCAWTTQVQETQYFGPGTRLLVL.